This T cell receptor beta chain was recorded in a study of beta chain features in type 1 diabetes. Overall study: Examined across all samples were around 110,000,000 sorted cells. Findings of the study overall: Cells with high TCR expression could be over-represented by cDNA sequencing.

TCRB transcripts that were expressed got sequenced, as all of the isolated RNA had been reverse transcribed. The table came from immunoSEQ multiplex PCR; TCRdb's copy has only in-frame clones and leaves some out. The sample contains 70,000 to 95,000 clones, approximately 32% of which appear only once. This clone was observed once. The antigen is unknown. The length of the CDR3 is 15 residues. Trimming stripped 6 bases from V and 6 bases from J, with 20 bases between. Germline V gene lookup returns CDR1 SNHLY and CDR2 FYNNEI. The chain combines TRBV2 with TRBJ1-2, with D perhaps matching TRBD1 (5 bases). Sequenced sample: stem cell memory CD4+ T cells from blood. The source of this sequence is a woman aged 18-35 years in good health. CDR3 sequence: CASRSSMGDYNGYTF. In nucleotides, the CDR3 is TGTGCCAGCAGGAGTTCTATGGGGGACTATAATGGCTACACCTTC.